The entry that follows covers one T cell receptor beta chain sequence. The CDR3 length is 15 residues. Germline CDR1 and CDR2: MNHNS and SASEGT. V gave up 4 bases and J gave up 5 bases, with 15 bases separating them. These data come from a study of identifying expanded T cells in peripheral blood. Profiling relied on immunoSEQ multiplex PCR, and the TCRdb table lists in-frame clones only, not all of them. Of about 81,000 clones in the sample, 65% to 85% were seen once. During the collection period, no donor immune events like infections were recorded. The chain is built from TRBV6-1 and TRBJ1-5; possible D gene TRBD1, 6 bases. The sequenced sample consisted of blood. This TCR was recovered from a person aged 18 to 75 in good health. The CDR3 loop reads CASSVVRGGDQPQHF. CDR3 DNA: TGTGCCAGCAGTGTTGTCAGGGGAGGCGATCAGCCCCAGCATTTT.